The 26 T cell receptor beta chains below all came from one sample that was sequenced in a study of response to subunit inactivated influenza vaccine. TCRdb independently ran MiXCR on the RT-PCR reads; one entry per CDR3 protein. In the table there are roughly 710,000 distinct CDR3 sequences, 14% of which are singletons. The sample was PBMCs from blood, taken about 14 days before vaccination. The receptor source for this set is a man over 45 who received an inactivated influenza vaccine.

This clonotype came up a few times. The DNA of the CDR3 is TGTGCCAGCAGTGAGACCGGACTAGCGGGGGGGACCGGGGAGCTGTTTTTT. Protein sequence: CASSETGLAGGTGELFF. This chain links TRBV2 with TRBJ2-2; 15 positions match TRBD2. Germline V CDR1 and CDR2: SNHLY, FYNNEI. V trimming: 3 bases; J trimming: 5 bases; junction bases outside the gene matches: 4. This CDR3 region has 17 residues.

The chain combines TRBV20-1 with TRBJ1-2; 10 nucleotides match TRBD1. The germline CDR1 and CDR2 sequences are DFQATT and SNEGSKA (reference sequence). CDR3 length: 14 amino acids. J gave up 3 bases and V 1 base, and 2 bases lay outside the gene matches. The CDR3: CSARVGQGDYGYTF. The CDR3 DNA is TGCAGTGCTAGAGTAGGACAGGGGGACTATGGCTACACCTTC.

This chain connects TRBV6-1 to TRBJ2-7, with 9 bases identical to TRBD1. Looked up from germline, CDR1 is MNHNS and CDR2 is SASEGT. J gave up 0 bases and V 6 bases, and 12 bases lay outside the gene matches. The CDR3 contains 17 residues. CDR3 nucleotides: TGTGCCAGCAGAAAAAAAGGAGGGACAGGGCCCTCCTACGAGCAGTACTTC. As protein: CASRKKGGTGPSYEQYF.

This clonotype was seen repeatedly, ten times or more. In nucleotides, the CDR3 is TGTGCCACCAGCAGGGAGGATACCGGGGAGCTGTTTTTT. Translated, it gives CATSREDTGELFF. J is TRBJ2-2 and V is TRBV15; weak D call: TRBD2 (5 bases). Germline loops: CDR1 LNHNV, CDR2 YYDKDF (reference sequence). Trimming removed 3 bases from V and 5 bases from J, with 7 bases in between. The CDR3 sequence is 13 residues long.

This clonotype was seen a handful of times. This sequence joins TRBV12-3 or TRBV12-4 and TRBJ2-7; perhaps TRBD2 as D (6 bases). This CDR3 spans 12 amino acids. V dropped 6 bases and J dropped 5 bases, with 11 bases sitting between them. The CDR3 loop is CASRMRGDEQYF. Here the CDR3 DNA reads TGTGCCAGCAGAATGCGGGGAGACGAGCAGTACTTC.

This clonotype occurred a few times. The chain links TRBV7-2 to TRBJ2-5; 12 positions match TRBD2. J was trimmed by 5 bases and V by 3 bases; bases with no gene match: 4. The CDR3 contains 15 residues. Per germline, CDR1 SGHTA and CDR2 FQGNSA. Here the CDR3 DNA reads TGTGCCAGCAGCTTTCCTAGCGGGGGGGCGGAGACCCAGTACTTC. It specifies CASSFPSGGAETQYF.

The chain employs TRBV29-1 and TRBJ2-5; D is perhaps TRBD1 (7 bases). The V and J ends lost 2 bases and 5 bases respectively, with 9 bases between them. This CDR3 has 12 amino acids. Per the germline V gene, CDR1 is SQVTM and CDR2 is ANQGSEA. CDR3 coding DNA: TGCAGCGTTGAACAGGGGGGTGAGACCCAGTACTTC. This translates into CSVEQGGETQYF.

Only a few counts were recorded for this clonotype. The chain recombines TRBV7-6 with TRBJ1-1; D possibly corresponds to TRBD1 (6 bases). Germline V gives CDR1 SGHVS, CDR2 FNYEAQ. The CDR3 has 15 residues. The V end lost 4 bases, the J end lost 3 bases, and 15 bases lay between the germline ends. CDR3 sequence (DNA): TGTGCCAGCAGCTCCATACAGGGCCGAGACACTGAAGCTTTCTTT. It encodes CASSSIQGRDTEAFF.

Only a few counts were recorded for this clonotype. This rearrangement joins TRBV7-6 to TRBJ2-7; no reliable D call. Trimming shortened V by 7 bases and J by 3 bases, and 19 bases separated the two germline ends. The CDR3 sequence is 15 residues long. CDR1 is SGHVS and CDR2 is FNYEAQ in the germline V gene. The CDR3 spells CASTLGPVSGYEQYF. In DNA, the CDR3 is TGTGCCAGCACCCTAGGGCCAGTGAGTGGCTACGAGCAGTACTTC.

This clonotype has just a few counts. V usage is TRBV18 and J usage is TRBJ2-7; the D gene could be TRBD1 or TRBD2 (5 bases each). This CDR3 spans 13 amino acids. V lost 2 bases and J 4 bases, leaving 9 bases between the germline ends. Per germline, CDR1 KGHSH and CDR2 LQKENI. CDR3 sequence (DNA): TGTGCCAGCTCACCAGGGGACCAATACGAGCAGTACTTC. Translated, it gives CASSPGDQYEQYF.

This clonotype was observed a few times. The V and J genes are TRBV4-2 and TRBJ1-5; D may be TRBD1 (5 bases). This CDR3 is 13 amino acids long. V gave up 1 base and J gave up 6 bases, with 7 bases separating them. Per germline, CDR1 LGHNA and CDR2 YNFKEQ. CDR3 DNA: TGTGCCAGCAGCCAAGTAGGGGTTCAGCCCCAGCATTTT. Its protein product is CASSQVGVQPQHF.

A few counts support this clonotype. The rearrangement joins TRBV12-3 or TRBV12-4 to TRBJ1-6; the D gene is possibly TRBD1 (6 bases). The CDR3 totals 15 residues. Trimming removed 3 bases at V and 7 bases at J, with 13 bases between. The CDR3 coding sequence is TGTGCCAGCAGTTTTGGGGGGCTCGGCAATTCACCCCTCCACTTT. Its protein product is CASSFGGLGNSPLHF.

The chain joins TRBV20-1 to TRBJ2-3, with D possibly being TRBD1 or TRBD2 (5 bases each). Per germline, CDR1 DFQATT and CDR2 SNEGSKA (reference sequence). The length of the CDR3 is 16 residues. Trimming took 2 bases from V and 1 from J, leaving 16 bases between them. The CDR3 bases are TGCAGTGCTAGAAACCCGGGACCGCGGGGCACAGATACGCAGTATTTT. It specifies CSARNPGPRGTDTQYF.

The rearrangement uses TRBV15 and TRBJ1-5, with D hard to call. This CDR3 is 15 amino acids long. Trimming removed 5 bases from V and 2 bases from J, with 13 bases in between. The germline V gene encodes CDR1 LNHNV and CDR2 YYDKDF (reference sequence). The DNA of the CDR3 is TGTGCCACCAGCGGCAAGACACATCGCAATCAGCCCCAGCATTTT. This gives the protein CATSGKTHRNQPQHF.

The table lists this clonotype with many counts. The rearrangement joins TRBV12-3 or TRBV12-4 to TRBJ2-1; D is uncertain. The length of the CDR3 is 14 residues. V was pared by 5 bases and J by 0 bases, with 8 bases between. CDR3: CASSVASSYNEQFF. The DNA for the CDR3 is TGTGCCAGCAGTGTCGCGAGCTCCTACAATGAGCAGTTCTTC.

V and J are TRBV6-5 and TRBJ2-7; 8 bases agree with TRBD1. Unmatched junction bases numbered 3, after V lost 0 bases and J lost 5 bases. The CDR3 loop spans 14 amino acids. Germline V gene lookup returns CDR1 MNHEY and CDR2 SVGAGI. DNA of the CDR3: TGTGCCAGCAGTTACTCGGACAGGGTCCACGAGCAGTACTTC. Amino acids: CASSYSDRVHEQYF.

This clonotype was observed a handful of times. The chain carries TRBV18 and TRBJ2-3; 8 positions agree with TRBD2. The V gene's germline CDR1 is KGHSH and CDR2 LQKENI. This CDR3 is built from 15 residues. J lost 3 bases, V lost 4 bases, and 6 bases had no gene match. The CDR3 spells CASSRLLAETDTQYF. For the CDR3, the DNA is TGTGCCAGCTCACGTCTACTAGCGGAAACAGATACGCAGTATTTT.

The gene calls are TRBV12-3 or TRBV12-4 and TRBJ2-5; 7 bases fit TRBD2. The trim removed 4 bases at V and 2 bases at J, leaving 7 bases unmatched. The CDR3 runs 15 residues. The CDR3 region has the DNA TGTGCCAGCAGTTGGGGAGGGATACTTCAAGAGACCCAGTACTTC. Its protein product is CASSWGGILQETQYF.

V gene TRBV12-5 combines with J gene TRBJ2-7, with 9 bases that match TRBD1. The V gene's germline CDR1 is LGHNT and CDR2 FRNRAP. This CDR3 is built from 14 residues. V lost 6 bases to trimming and J lost 3 bases; unmatched junction nucleotides: 6. Written as DNA, the CDR3 is TGTGCTAGTGGCTCCGGGACAGGGTTCTACGAGCAGTACTTC. This encodes CASGSGTGFYEQYF.

The V call is TRBV5-1, the J call TRBJ2-5; maybe TRBD1 (6 bases). The germline CDR1 and CDR2 sequences are SGHRS and YFSETQ. This CDR3 is 14 amino acids long. V lost 0 bases, J lost 4 bases, and 10 bases lay in between. The CDR3, as DNA: TGCGCCAGCAGCTTGGCACAGGGTGTAGAGACCCAGTACTTC. Its protein is CASSLAQGVETQYF.

The gene calls are TRBV14 and TRBJ2-5; maybe TRBD1 (6 bases). This CDR3 region has 18 residues. The germline V and J ends were trimmed by 0 bases and 1 base, with 18 bases remaining between them. Germline lookup yields CDR1 SGHDN and CDR2 FVKESK. CDR3 sequence reads: CASSQDSDRRRLQETQYF. CDR3 sequence (DNA): TGTGCCAGCAGCCAAGATTCGGACAGACGGAGGCTCCAAGAGACCCAGTACTTC. Drawing the rest from reference TRBV14 and TRBJ2-5, the complete variable domain is EAGVTQFPSHSVIEKGQTVTLRCDPISGHDNLYWYRRVMGKEIKFLLHFVKESKQDESGMPNNRFLAERTGGTYSTLKVQPAELEDSGVYFCASSQDSDRRRLQETQYFGPGTRLLVL.

The sample holds one count of this clonotype. The V call is TRBV5-1, the J call TRBJ2-4; 9 nucleotides agree with TRBD1. The CDR3 runs to 14 residues. V gave up 3 bases and J gave up 8 bases; unmatched junction bases: 6. Germline V CDR1 and CDR2: SGHRS, YFSETQ. The CDR3 DNA reads as TGCGCCAGCAGCTATGGGACAGGGCGGGACATTCAGTACTTC. It is translated as CASSYGTGRDIQYF.

The CDR3 sequence is CASSLRDSSAFF. CDR3 DNA: TGTGCCAGCAGCCTAAGGGACAGTTCCGCTTTCTTT. The rearrangement uses TRBV3-1 and TRBJ1-1; 7 bases are shared with TRBD1. V shed 4 bases and J 11 bases; nucleotides not matched to a gene: 7. Germline V gene data show CDR1 as LGHDT and CDR2 as YNNKEL (reference sequence). CDR3 length: 12 residues.

This clonotype was observed a handful of times. The chain carries TRBV3-1 and TRBJ2-7; D is uncertain. This CDR3 is built from 13 residues. CDR1 is LGHDT and CDR2 is YNNKEL in the germline V gene (reference sequence). The V end was cut by 3 bases, the J end by 0 bases, with 6 bases between. The CDR3: CASSQTDSYEQYF. The CDR3 DNA reads TGTGCCAGCAGCCAGACGGACTCCTACGAGCAGTACTTC.

This clonotype was detected a few times. The J gene is TRBJ2-1, the V gene TRBV6-1; a weak D match, TRBD2 (5 bases). V was trimmed by 5 bases and J by 1 base, leaving 12 bases between them. This CDR3 has 15 amino acids. Germline V lookup: CDR1 MNHNS, CDR2 SASEGT. In DNA, the CDR3 is TGTGCCAGCAGTCGAGTAGCGTTTTCCTACAATGAGCAGTTCTTC. Protein sequence: CASSRVAFSYNEQFF.

CDR3 amino acids: CASSQDDRGRGEKLFF. For the CDR3, the DNA is TGCGCCAGCAGCCAAGATGACAGGGGGCGAGGTGAAAAACTGTTTTTT. This rearrangement joins TRBV4-1 to TRBJ1-4; 10 bases fit TRBD1. The CDR3 consists of 16 residues. CDR1 is MGHRA and CDR2 is YSYEKL in the germline V gene. Trimming cost V 0 bases and J 7 bases; bases outside gene matches: 5.